Listed below are T cell receptor beta chains from one sample, sequenced in a study of blood T cells in healthy people across ages. TCRdb re-called the 5' RACE reads with MiXCR, one entry per CDR3 protein. The sample holds about 1.8 million distinct CDR3 sequences, approximately 50% seen once. The specimen sequenced was blood. The receptors here all came from a woman in her thirties or forties in good health. The CDR3 runs from the conserved cysteine through the conserved F or W. A D gene is named only where the DNA matches it firmly. Not every row has a clone size; where given, it reads once, few, many or a size class.

abundance: -
v_gene: TRBV6-5
j_gene: TRBJ1-1
d_gene: -
CDR3nt: TGTGCCACACAGGGATTGAACACTGAAGCTTTCTTT
CDR3aa: CATQGLNTEAFF

abundance: -
v_gene: TRBV12-3/TRBV12-4
j_gene: TRBJ2-7
d_gene: TRBD1
CDR3nt: TGTGCCAGCAGTCTTATTATAGGGACAGGGGTCGGGTACGAGCAGTACTTC
CDR3aa: CASSLIIGTGVGYEQYF

abundance: once
v_gene: TRBV3-1
j_gene: TRBJ2-5
d_gene: -
CDR3nt: TGTGCCAGCAGCCCCCGGGGACTGGGGACGGAGACCCAGTACTTC
CDR3aa: CASSPRGLGTETQYF

abundance: -
v_gene: TRBV4-1
j_gene: TRBJ2-5
d_gene: TRBD2
CDR3nt: TGCGCCAGCAGCCAAATGCGACTAGCAGGGGAGACCCAGTACTTC
CDR3aa: CASSQMRLAGETQYF

abundance: -
v_gene: TRBV9
j_gene: TRBJ2-3
d_gene: TRBD2
CDR3nt: TGTGCCAGCAGCGCAGCGGGGATTAGCACAGATACGCAGTATTTT
CDR3aa: CASSAAGISTDTQYF

abundance: -
v_gene: TRBV10-3
j_gene: TRBJ2-3
d_gene: -
CDR3nt: TGTGCCATCAGGGGGGTCGCAAGAGATGAAGATACGCAGTATTTT
CDR3aa: CAIRGVARDEDTQYF

abundance: -
v_gene: TRBV5-4
j_gene: TRBJ2-7
d_gene: TRBD1
CDR3nt: TGTGCCAGCAGCCGCCCGGACAGGCCCAGGTCCTACGAGCAGTACTTC
CDR3aa: CASSRPDRPRSYEQYF

abundance: -
v_gene: TRBV7-2
j_gene: TRBJ1-1
d_gene: -
CDR3nt: TGTGCCAGCAGCTTAGTAGAGAGTTACAGGAACACTGAAGCTTTCTTT
CDR3aa: CASSLVESYRNTEAFF

abundance: -
v_gene: TRBV11-2
j_gene: TRBJ2-1
d_gene: TRBD1
CDR3nt: TGTGCCAGCAGCTTATATATGGGGGACAGGGGGAATGAGCAGTTCTTC
CDR3aa: CASSLYMGDRGNEQFF

abundance: once
v_gene: TRBV6-1
j_gene: TRBJ2-7
d_gene: TRBD2
CDR3nt: TGTGCCGGCAGCGGACCGGGACTAGTCTACTACGAGCAGTACTTC
CDR3aa: CAGSGPGLVYYEQYF

abundance: -
v_gene: TRBV4-2
j_gene: TRBJ2-3
d_gene: -
CDR3nt: TGTGCCAGCAGCCAAAATCAAGCCAGGGGCCCAGATACGCAGTATTTT
CDR3aa: CASSQNQARGPDTQYF

abundance: -
v_gene: TRBV7-9
j_gene: TRBJ1-4
d_gene: TRBD1
CDR3nt: TGTGCCAGCAGCCAAACCGGGGACAGCGTCAATGAAAAACTGTTTTTT
CDR3aa: CASSQTGDSVNEKLFF

abundance: few
v_gene: TRBV27
j_gene: TRBJ1-1
d_gene: -
CDR3nt: TGTGCCAGCAGTGGACGGGTGAACACTGAAGCTTTCTTT
CDR3aa: CASSGRVNTEAFF

abundance: -
v_gene: TRBV15
j_gene: TRBJ2-1
d_gene: TRBD1
CDR3nt: TGTGCCACCAGCAGTTCCAGGGGGTCCAATGAGCAGTTCTTC
CDR3aa: CATSSSRGSNEQFF

abundance: -
v_gene: TRBV13
j_gene: TRBJ2-1
d_gene: TRBD1
CDR3nt: TGTGCCAGCAGCACGAGGACAGGGGACAATGAGCAGTTCTTC
CDR3aa: CASSTRTGDNEQFF

abundance: -
v_gene: TRBV5-1
j_gene: TRBJ1-1
d_gene: TRBD1
CDR3nt: TGCGCCAGCAGCGAACGACAGGGCGGGACTGAAGCTTTCTTT
CDR3aa: CASSERQGGTEAFF

abundance: -
v_gene: TRBV15
j_gene: TRBJ2-5
d_gene: -
CDR3nt: TGTGCCACCAGCAGAGCAGGGCCGGGGGAGACCCAGTACTTC
CDR3aa: CATSRAGPGETQYF

abundance: many
v_gene: TRBV28
j_gene: TRBJ2-5
d_gene: -
CDR3nt: TGTGCCAGCAGTTTATACAGGGCCCAAGAGACCCAGTACTTC
CDR3aa: CASSLYRAQETQYF

abundance: few
v_gene: TRBV29-1
j_gene: TRBJ2-5
d_gene: -
CDR3nt: TGCAGCGTTGTCGCAGTCGGAGTCCTAGAGACCCAGTACTTC
CDR3aa: CSVVAVGVLETQYF

abundance: few
v_gene: TRBV5-1
j_gene: TRBJ2-3
d_gene: TRBD1
CDR3nt: TGCGCCATATTTACAGGGGGCGCAGCAGATACGCAGTATTTT
CDR3aa: CAIFTGGAADTQYF

abundance: few
v_gene: TRBV6-2/TRBV6-3
j_gene: TRBJ2-7
d_gene: -
CDR3nt: TGTGCCAGCAGTTCCACGGAAGCCTACGAGCAGTACTTC
CDR3aa: CASSSTEAYEQYF

abundance: -
v_gene: TRBV2
j_gene: TRBJ2-5
d_gene: TRBD2
CDR3nt: TGTGCCAGCAGTGAAGCGCGCGGAGGGACTAAGCAAGAGACCCAGTACTTC
CDR3aa: CASSEARGGTKQETQYF

abundance: -
v_gene: TRBV5-6
j_gene: TRBJ2-5
d_gene: -
CDR3nt: TGTGCCAGCAGCTCAGTTGGCTTCCAAGAGACCCAGTACTTC
CDR3aa: CASSSVGFQETQYF

abundance: -
v_gene: TRBV20-1
j_gene: TRBJ2-7
d_gene: -
CDR3nt: TGCAGTGCTAGGGGAACCTACGAGCAGTACTTC
CDR3aa: CSARGTYEQYF

abundance: -
v_gene: TRBV6-5
j_gene: TRBJ2-3
d_gene: TRBD1
CDR3nt: TGTGCCAGCAGTTACTCCGCGAATCCGGGACAGGGAAAGGTCGGCACAGATACGCAGTATTTT
CDR3aa: CASSYSANPGQGKVGTDTQYF

abundance: -
v_gene: TRBV6-2/TRBV6-3
j_gene: TRBJ2-7
d_gene: -
CDR3nt: TGTGCCAGCAGTTACTCGGGAGAGGACCCCTCCTACGAGCAGTACTTC
CDR3aa: CASSYSGEDPSYEQYF

abundance: -
v_gene: TRBV27
j_gene: TRBJ1-1
d_gene: -
CDR3nt: TGTGCCAGCAGTTTATCGGCGGATGCCACTGAAGCTTTCTTT
CDR3aa: CASSLSADATEAFF

abundance: few
v_gene: TRBV29-1
j_gene: TRBJ2-7
d_gene: -
CDR3nt: TGCAGCGGAAACTCAGGCTACGAGCAGTACTTC
CDR3aa: CSGNSGYEQYF

abundance: -
v_gene: TRBV24-1
j_gene: TRBJ2-7
d_gene: -
CDR3nt: TGTGCCACCAGTGGACTAACCTACGAGCAGTACTTC
CDR3aa: CATSGLTYEQYF

abundance: -
v_gene: TRBV7-2
j_gene: TRBJ2-1
d_gene: -
CDR3nt: TGTGCCAGCAGTCGGATAAAGGTCTCCTACAATGAGCAGTTCTTC
CDR3aa: CASSRIKVSYNEQFF

abundance: few
v_gene: TRBV18
j_gene: TRBJ2-1
d_gene: -
CDR3nt: TGTGCCAGCTCACCATCGTCCACAACCAATGAGCAGTTCTTC
CDR3aa: CASSPSSTTNEQFF

abundance: -
v_gene: TRBV20-1
j_gene: TRBJ2-3
d_gene: TRBD2
CDR3nt: TGCAGTGCTAGGGCAGGACTAGCGGCTGACACAGATACGCAGTATTTT
CDR3aa: CSARAGLAADTDTQYF

abundance: many
v_gene: TRBV3-1
j_gene: TRBJ2-3
d_gene: -
CDR3nt: TGTGCCAGCAGCCGTCACACAGATACGCAGTATTTT
CDR3aa: CASSRHTDTQYF

abundance: -
v_gene: TRBV5-1
j_gene: TRBJ2-1
d_gene: -
CDR3nt: TGCGCCAGCAGCCCTCAGGGGATGGATATGGGTGAGCAGTTCTTC
CDR3aa: CASSPQGMDMGEQFF

abundance: few
v_gene: TRBV20-1
j_gene: TRBJ1-1
d_gene: -
CDR3nt: TGCAGTGGCTCGGACAGTTATCCTGAAGCTTTCTTT
CDR3aa: CSGSDSYPEAFF

abundance: -
v_gene: TRBV20-1
j_gene: TRBJ2-4
d_gene: -
CDR3nt: TGCAGGGTTACGGACAAAAACATTCAGTACTTC
CDR3aa: CRVTDKNIQYF

abundance: -
v_gene: TRBV7-9
j_gene: TRBJ2-1
d_gene: TRBD2
CDR3nt: TGTGCCAGCAGATCAAATCGGGGGGATGAGCAGTTCTTC
CDR3aa: CASRSNRGDEQFF

abundance: -
v_gene: TRBV4-3
j_gene: TRBJ2-5
d_gene: -
CDR3nt: TGCGCCAGCAGCCTAAGTGACGGCCAAGGGACCCAGTACTTC
CDR3aa: CASSLSDGQGTQYF

abundance: few
v_gene: TRBV6-5
j_gene: TRBJ2-1
d_gene: TRBD2
CDR3nt: TGTGCCAGCAGTTACTCGCCTAGCGGGGGGGTATATGAGCAGTTCTTC
CDR3aa: CASSYSPSGGVYEQFF

abundance: many
v_gene: TRBV4-3
j_gene: TRBJ2-5
d_gene: -
CDR3nt: TGCGCCAGCAGCCAAGGAGGCTCCGGGACCCCGTACTTC
CDR3aa: CASSQGGSGTPYF

abundance: -
v_gene: TRBV7-2
j_gene: TRBJ2-5
d_gene: -
CDR3nt: TGTGCCAGCAGCTTAGGTAGAGAGGGGGCCCAGTACTTC
CDR3aa: CASSLGREGAQYF

abundance: few
v_gene: TRBV7-9
j_gene: TRBJ1-2
d_gene: TRBD1
CDR3nt: TGTGCCAGCAGCTATGGACAGGGCGGAAGGGGCTACACCTTC
CDR3aa: CASSYGQGGRGYTF

abundance: -
v_gene: TRBV11-1
j_gene: TRBJ2-3
d_gene: TRBD1
CDR3nt: TGTGCCAGCAGCGTGGGACAGGGGCAGTATTTT
CDR3aa: CASSVGQGQYF

abundance: few
v_gene: TRBV19
j_gene: TRBJ2-6
d_gene: -
CDR3nt: TGTGCCAGTAGTATAGCCGGATCTGGGGCCAACGTCCTGACTTTC
CDR3aa: CASSIAGSGANVLTF

abundance: -
v_gene: TRBV6-2/TRBV6-3
j_gene: TRBJ2-7
d_gene: TRBD1
CDR3nt: TGTGCCAGCTTCGGGACAGGGGGCACCTACGAGCAGTACTTC
CDR3aa: CASFGTGGTYEQYF

abundance: -
v_gene: TRBV11-2
j_gene: TRBJ2-3
d_gene: TRBD2
CDR3nt: TGTGCCAGCAGCTTAGGGGACGGGGGGGCTGGTATAAGAGATACGCAGTATTTT
CDR3aa: CASSLGDGGAGIRDTQYF

abundance: -
v_gene: TRBV20-1
j_gene: TRBJ2-7
d_gene: -
CDR3nt: TGCAGTGCTTGTGATGCGGGGTACGAGCAGTACTTC
CDR3aa: CSACDAGYEQYF

abundance: -
v_gene: TRBV6-2/TRBV6-3
j_gene: TRBJ2-3
d_gene: -
CDR3nt: TGTGCCAGCAGTGACGGTACAGTCGATACGCAGTATTTT
CDR3aa: CASSDGTVDTQYF

abundance: -
v_gene: TRBV7-7
j_gene: TRBJ2-1
d_gene: TRBD2
CDR3nt: TGTGCTAGCAGCTTAGGGATGACTAGCGGTTTCGATGAGCAGTTCTTC
CDR3aa: CASSLGMTSGFDEQFF